The 3 T cell receptor beta chains presented below share a single source sample, sequenced in a study of blood T cell repertoires in COVID-19. The data were produced by immunoSEQ multiplex PCR, yet TCRdb's version contains in-frame clones alone and is incomplete. The profile covers some 290,000 clones, with less than 85% appearing a single time and 4.6% taken by the ten largest. The sequencing input was peripheral blood. The receptor source for this set is a man aged 55-75 years who had recovered from COVID-19.

The V and J genes are TRBV5-1 and TRBJ2-3; 8 nucleotides match TRBD2. Looked up from germline, CDR1 is SGHRS and CDR2 is YFSETQ. J was trimmed by 5 bases and V by 3 bases; bases with no gene match: 11. The CDR3 has 16 residues. The CDR3 sequence: CASSSTGGAGGDTQYF. CDR3 nucleotides: TGCGCCAGCAGCTCCACCGGGGGGGCCGGAGGAGATACGCAGTATTTT.

This clone was observed once. J is TRBJ2-7 and V is TRBV12-3 or TRBV12-4, with unresolved D. The CDR3 sequence is 13 residues long. V was pared by 6 bases and J by 9 bases, with 18 bases between. CDR3 sequence: CASSWATVRPQYF. In nucleotides, the CDR3 is TGTGCCAGCAGCTGGGCCACCGTCCGCCCGCAGTACTTC.

V and J are TRBV18 and TRBJ2-7; D unresolved. The CDR3 sequence is 14 residues long. From germline, CDR1 is KGHSH and CDR2 LQKENI. The ends were cut back, 2 bases at V and 0 bases at J, with 8 bases in the middle. CDR3 in amino acids: CASSPSIDSYEQYF. For the CDR3, the DNA is TGTGCCAGCTCACCATCCATAGACTCCTACGAGCAGTACTTC. Full variable domain (remainder filled in from reference TRBV18 and TRBJ2-7): NAGVMQNPRHLVRRRGQEARLRCSPMKGHSHVYWYRQLPEEGLKFMVYLQKENIIDESGMPKERFSAEFPKEGPSILRIQQVVRGDSAAYFCASSPSIDSYEQYFGPGTRLTVT.